Presented here are 20 T cell receptor beta chains from one specimen sequenced in a study of T cell repertoires in cytomegalovirus infection. TCRdb used MiXCR to reprocess the reads, holding one entry per CDR3 protein. The sample carries fewer than 700,000 distinct CDR3 sequences, 24% recorded once. The material sequenced was CD8+ T cells from PBMCs. Source of these receptors: a human donor in good health (CMV status not recorded). Some clones in this sample may be carry-over from other donors' samples.

About this clonotype: A much larger clone differs from this one at a single base, so this may be a read error. The gene calls are TRBV7-2 and TRBJ1-5; D is perhaps TRBD1 (6 bases). The germline CDR1 and CDR2 sequences are SGHTA and FQGNSA. V was cut by 2 bases and J by 3 bases, with 11 bases left in between. CDR3 length: 15 amino acids. CDR3 sequence (DNA): TGTGCCAGCAGCTTACAGGACAGCTTCAATCAGCCCCAGCATTTT. Protein product: CASSLQDSFNQPQHF.

The chain carries TRBV6-2 or TRBV6-3 and TRBJ2-1; 10 bases are shared with TRBD1. The CDR3 totals 15 residues. V was pared by 6 bases and J by 4 bases, with 6 bases of the junction left unmatched. Germline lookup yields CDR1 MNHEY and CDR2 SVGEGT. This chain's CDR3 is CASSQDRGRYNEQFF. CDR3 nucleotides: TGTGCCAGCAGCCAAGACAGGGGGCGATACAATGAGCAGTTCTTC.

This clonotype has only a few counts. This chain uses TRBV7-4 with TRBJ2-7, with 10 bases identical to TRBD2. V dropped 3 bases and J dropped 4; count of bases not matched to a gene: 6. This CDR3 region has 15 residues. The germline V gene has CDR1 SGHVT and CDR2 SQSDAQ. DNA of the CDR3: TGTGCCAGCAGCTTCGATAGCGGGGGGCGTTACGAGCAGTACTTC. It is translated as CASSFDSGGRYEQYF.

The CDR3 is CSAWDGGADTQYF. CDR3 nucleotides: TGCAGTGCTTGGGACGGCGGTGCAGATACGCAGTATTTT. The chain has TRBV20-1 and TRBJ2-3, with D perhaps being TRBD1 or TRBD2 (5 bases each). Germline values: CDR1 DFQATT, CDR2 SNEGSKA (reference sequence). Trimming pared 5 bases from V and 4 bases from J, leaving 13 bases between. CDR3 length: 13 amino acids.

V gene TRBV20-1 combines with J gene TRBJ2-2; 11 positions match TRBD2. The V segment lost 3 bases and the J segment 4 bases; nucleotides outside the gene matches: 4. The length of the CDR3 is 15 residues. Germline V gene data show CDR1 as DFQATT and CDR2 as SNEGSKA (reference sequence). CDR3 DNA sequence: TGCAGTGCTAGCATTCTAGCGGGGGGCACCGGGGAGCTGTTTTTT. Its translation is CSASILAGGTGELFF.

Points on this clonotype: This may come from a read error, since a much larger clone is one base off. V gene TRBV28 combines with J gene TRBJ2-7; the D gene is possibly TRBD2 (6 bases). Per the germline V gene, CDR1 is MDHEN and CDR2 is SYDVKM. The CDR3 extends over 13 amino acids. Written as DNA, the CDR3 is TGTGCCAGCAGTGGGGACTCTTCCTACCAGCAGTACGTC. This sequence encodes CASSGDSSYQQYV.

This clonotype showed up just a few times. The chain joins TRBV19 to TRBJ1-1, with 10 bases aligning to TRBD1. The ends lost 7 bases at V and 10 bases at J; junction bases unmatched: 15. Germline-derived CDR1 and CDR2 are LNHDA and SQIVND (reference sequence). The CDR3 has 15 amino acids. CDR3 loop: CASTFLRDRGLVAFF. CDR3 coding DNA: TGTGCCAGTACCTTCCTCCGGGACAGGGGTTTAGTAGCTTTCTTT.

The table lists this clonotype with a few counts. The chain has TRBV28 and TRBJ2-3; D remains ambiguous. The CDR3 has 16 residues. Germline CDR1 is MDHEN and CDR2 is SYDVKM. Trimming removed 3 bases at V and 1 base at J, with 14 bases between. CDR3 region: CASSFPTLTGTDTQYF. In nucleotides, the CDR3 is TGTGCCAGCAGTTTTCCCACCTTAACAGGCACAGATACGCAGTATTTT.

The table lists this clonotype with many counts. This chain joins TRBV7-6 and TRBJ2-1; 11 nucleotides align to TRBD1. The CDR3 is 16 residues long. Germline V gives CDR1 SGHVS, CDR2 FNYEAQ. After removal of 5 bases from V and 7 bases from J, the junction contained 10 bases not matched to a gene. CDR3 in DNA: TGTGCCAGCAGCCCTGAGCCCGGGACAGGGGGTAATGAGCAGTTCTTC. Its translation is CASSPEPGTGGNEQFF.

This clonotype was picked up many times. The rearrangement links TRBV7-2 to TRBJ1-5; D ambiguous. Trimming shortened V by 1 base and J by 0 bases, and 4 bases separated the two germline ends. Germline V gene sequence: CDR1 SGHTA, CDR2 FQGNSA. The CDR3 runs 14 residues. For the CDR3, the DNA is TGTGCCAGCAGCTTAGTTCCTAGCAATCAGCCCCAGCATTTT. Amino acid sequence: CASSLVPSNQPQHF. Looking up the rest from reference TRBV7-2 and TRBJ1-5 gives the full variable domain: GAGVSQSPSNKVTEKGKDVELRCDPISGHTALYWYRQSLGQGLEFLIYFQGNSAPDKSGLPSDRFSAERTGGSVSTLTIQRTQQEDSAVYLCASSLVPSNQPQHFGDGTRLSIL.

This clonotype was counted ten times or more. The chain joins TRBV7-8 to TRBJ1-2; D is uncertain. Germline V gene sequence: CDR1 SGHVS, CDR2 FQNEAQ. The CDR3 sequence is 13 residues long. The germline V and J ends were trimmed by 1 base and 6 bases, with 9 bases remaining between them. The CDR3: CASSLVGRDGYTF. The CDR3, as DNA: TGTGCCAGCAGCTTAGTAGGCAGAGATGGCTACACCTTC.

This clonotype was observed a few times. J is TRBJ1-5 and V is TRBV4-3; possibly TRBD1 for D (6 bases). Germline CDR1 LGHNA, CDR2 YSLEER. V was trimmed by 0 bases and J by 6 bases, leaving 12 bases between them. The CDR3 sequence is 15 residues long. The CDR3 loop is CASSQDTGTRQPQHF. In DNA, the CDR3 is TGCGCCAGCAGCCAAGATACCGGGACACGTCAGCCCCAGCATTTT.

This sequence joins TRBV20-1 and TRBJ1-5; 10 nucleotides line up with TRBD1. Germline V lookup: CDR1 DFQATT, CDR2 SNEGSKA (reference sequence). With V trimmed by 6 bases and J by 5 bases, 7 bases remained unmatched. The CDR3 length is 14 residues. CDR3 DNA sequence: TGCAGTGCCATGGGACAGGGGATAGATCAGCCCCAGCATTTT. Its protein is CSAMGQGIDQPQHF.

This clonotype has only a few counts. The chain joins TRBV10-3 to TRBJ2-7, with D possibly being TRBD1 (6 bases). The V and J ends lost 0 bases and 0 bases respectively, with 18 bases between them. CDR3 length: 18 residues. The germline CDR1 and CDR2 sequences are ENHRY and SYGVKD. The CDR3 DNA is TGTGCCATCAGTGAGTCGACGATTGGGGACACCAGCTCCTACGAGCAGTACTTC. Protein: CAISESTIGDTSSYEQYF.

As regards this clonotype: Germline is not matched at one junction end, which may reflect a read error. The chain links TRBV7-4 to TRBJ1-1; TRBD1 agrees at 7 bases. The germline V gene encodes CDR1 SGHVT and CDR2 SQSDAQ. The CDR3 loop spans 14 amino acids. CDR3 amino acids: CASNLAYGTEEAFF. The CDR3 bases are TGTGCCAGCAACTTAGCGTATGGGACAGAGGAAGCTTTCTTT.

This clonotype has a count of ten or more. CDR3 sequence reads: CASSPPHGNEQFF. The CDR3 DNA reads as TGTGCCAGCAGCCCCCCCCATGGCAATGAGCAGTTCTTC. This chain joins TRBV7-9 and TRBJ2-1; D is ambiguous. V lost 5 bases and J 6 bases, leaving 11 bases between the germline ends. Germline CDR1 reads SEHNR; CDR2 reads FQNEAQ (reference sequence). This CDR3 spans 13 amino acids.

This clonotype was detected ten times or more. The chain is built from TRBV6-6 and TRBJ2-3, with D uncertain. The germline V gene has CDR1 MNHNY and CDR2 SVGAGI (reference sequence). The V end lost 0 bases, the J end lost 4 bases, and 17 bases lay between the germline ends. This CDR3 comprises 17 residues. CDR3 nucleotides: TGTGCCAGCAGTTACTCGAAAGTCTCCCGCCTTTCAGATACGCAGTATTTT. This sequence encodes CASSYSKVSRLSDTQYF.

The rearrangement links TRBV6-6 to TRBJ2-1; D is unresolved. Germline CDR1 MNHNY, CDR2 SVGAGI (reference sequence). The CDR3 totals 12 residues. Trimming took off 10 bases at V and 7 bases at J, with 14 bases between the two ends. In DNA form, the CDR3 reads TGTGCCACCTGGATCAAGGCGAATGAGCAGTTCTTC. It is translated as CATWIKANEQFF.

This clonotype was recorded at least ten times. The chain employs TRBV10-3 and TRBJ2-3, with a tentative D call TRBD1 (6 bases). The length of the CDR3 is 21 residues. Germline CDR1 and CDR2: ENHRY and SYGVKD. V lost 2 bases and J lost 5, with 32 bases in between. CDR3: CAISETNPKSTSGVRRDTQYF. The CDR3 DNA reads as TGTGCCATCAGTGAGACGAACCCTAAGTCTACTTCAGGGGTGAGACGAGATACGCAGTATTTT.

In this sample, this clonotype turned up a few times. V gene TRBV5-6 combines with J gene TRBJ2-2; tentatively, D is TRBD2 (6 bases). The CDR3 spans 16 residues. Trimming pared 4 bases from V and 1 base from J, leaving 14 bases between. The germline V gene encodes CDR1 SGHDT and CDR2 YYEEEE. In nucleotides, the CDR3 is TGTGCCAGCAGCCCGGAAGGGGACTTGAACACCGGGGAGCTGTTTTTT. Its translation is CASSPEGDLNTGELFF.